The T cell receptor (beta chain) under discussion was sequenced for a study of CD8 T cells in Susac syndrome. This clonotype came up once. RNA amounts of about 0.5 to 1 ug underwent reverse transcription with random hexamers. By means of immunoSEQ multiplex PCR, TCR beta CDR3 spanning 54 Vbeta and 13 Jbeta underwent amplification. TCRdb processed the immunoSEQ multiplex PCR reads anew with MiXCR; each CDR3 protein has one entry. Altogether about 300,000 distinct CDR3 sequences are present, roughly 85% being singletons, with the ten largest covering around 0.22%. Per germline, CDR1 SGHKS and CDR2 YYEKEE (reference sequence). The CDR3 runs 15 residues. Trimming took off 3 bases at V and 0 bases at J, with 12 bases between the two ends.

The sequenced sample was CD8+ T cells from PBMCs. The receptor comes from a human donor with multiple sclerosis. The rearrangement links TRBV5-5 to TRBJ1-1; D is perhaps TRBD1 (5 bases). CDR3 nucleotides: TGTGCCAGCAGCTCAGAAGGACACCTGAACACTGAAGCTTTCTTT. Amino acids: CASSSEGHLNTEAFF.